This T cell receptor beta chain derives from a study of T cells after posttransplantation cyclophosphamide. Study-level points and caveats: TRB clonality was highly associated with recipient CMV seropositivity and reactivation.

Germline-derived CDR1 and CDR2 are MNHEY and SVGAGI. This CDR3 contains 14 residues. V lost 5 bases to trimming and J lost 5 bases; unmatched junction nucleotides: 6. This table comes from immunoSEQ multiplex PCR, and its TCRdb copy is limited to in-frame clones, with some not included. The data show around 15,000 clones, 85% seen once. Control samples came 1 year after myeloablative marrow transplants with methotrexate plus calcineurin inhibitor. This clone was detected once. Its antigen remains unidentified. The sequence was obtained from a female patient younger than 35 who received an allogeneic stem cell transplant from an unrelated donor, was CMV-positive, and had acute and chronic GVHD. Some T cells may possibly be graft donor cells. V usage is TRBV6-5 and J usage is TRBJ1-1, with 9 bases matching TRBD1. Sequenced material: PBMCs, taken after allogeneic stem cell transplant with calcineurin inhibitor and methotrexate. CDR3: CASSARQGGTEAFF. CDR3 sequence (DNA): TGTGCCAGCAGTGCAAGACAGGGGGGTACTGAAGCTTTCTTT.